A single sample gave rise to the 3 T cell receptor beta chains below, sequenced in a study of blood T cell repertoires in COVID-19. Produced via immunoSEQ multiplex PCR; TCRdb's table is partial and in-frame only. The sample shows 260,000 or so clones, approximately 88% of them seen only once. Input material: PBMCs or T cells enriched from blood (not recorded which). Receptors were obtained from a woman in her forties with acute COVID-19.

This clone was picked up one time. The chain carries TRBV28 and TRBJ1-4, with D maybe TRBD1 (5 bases). The CDR3 is 15 amino acids. Germline V gene lookup returns CDR1 MDHEN and CDR2 SYDVKM. The V end was cut by 3 bases, the J end by 8 bases, with 16 bases between. In DNA form, the CDR3 reads TGTGCCAGCAGTTTTCGTCCCCAGGGTGTAGAAAAACTGTTTTTT. Translation gives CASSFRPQGVEKLFF.

The J gene is TRBJ2-1, the V gene TRBV5-1; TRBD1 matches 11 bases. The germline gives CDR1 SGHRS, CDR2 YFSETQ. The junction had 11 bases not matched to a gene; V was cut back by 3 bases and J by 6 bases. This CDR3 has 17 amino acids. CDR3 region: CASSWAGPGQGGNEQFF. For the CDR3, the DNA is TGCGCCAGCAGCTGGGCAGGACCGGGACAGGGGGGCAATGAGCAGTTCTTC.

The V call is TRBV29-1, the J call TRBJ1-2; maybe TRBD1 (5 bases). Trimming removed 0 bases at V and 9 bases at J, with 17 bases between. Germline CDR1 and CDR2: SQVTM and ANQGSEA. CDR3 length: 14 amino acids. CDR3 in DNA: TGCAGCGTTGAAGATCCCCTGGGACTGGGAAGCTACACCTTC. The encoded protein is CSVEDPLGLGSYTF.